Listed here are 18 T cell receptor beta chains from one sample, sequenced in a study of T cell responses to AZD1222 COVID-19 vaccine. Some clones are missing from TCRdb's copy, which holds only in-frame ones; the method was immunoSEQ multiplex PCR. The sample includes 150,000 to 200,000 clones, roughly 92% of them seen just once. The specimen was peripheral blood, collected on day 0 of AZD1222 vaccination. Every receptor here comes from an adult in good health.

This CDR3 reads CASSRLSGAYNEQFF. The CDR3 bases are TGTGCCAGCAGCCGACTTAGCGGGGCATACAATGAGCAGTTCTTC. The gene calls are TRBV11-2 and TRBJ2-1; 8 nucleotides match TRBD2. Per the germline V gene, CDR1 is SGHAT and CDR2 is FQNNGV. Germline trimming cut 5 bases from V and 4 bases from J; bases unmatched to any gene: 7. The CDR3 consists of 15 residues.

This chain links TRBV3-1 (or the pseudogene TRBV3-2) with TRBJ1-1; TRBD1 is a possible D gene (6 bases). Germline loops: CDR1 LGHDT, CDR2 YNNKEL (reference sequence). This CDR3 is built from 15 residues. Trimming took 0 bases from V and 2 from J, leaving 10 bases between them. The CDR3 region is CASSQDLDSNTEAFF. The DNA of the CDR3 is TGTGCCAGCAGCCAAGATTTGGACAGCAACACTGAAGCTTTCTTT.

This chain joins TRBV5-4 and TRBJ2-7; D is ambiguous. The V gene's germline CDR1 is SGHNT and CDR2 YYREEE (reference sequence). Trimming cost V 0 bases and J 7 bases, with 11 bases left between them. The CDR3 totals 13 residues. Written as DNA, the CDR3 is TGTGCCAGCAGCTTGGAGGGATGGCGGGAGCAGTACTTC. Residues: CASSLEGWREQYF. Looking up the rest from reference TRBV5-4 and TRBJ2-7 gives the full variable domain: ETGVTQSPTHLIKTRGQQVTLRCSSQSGHNTVSWYQQALGQGPQFIFQYYREEENGRGNFPPRFSGLQFPNYSSELNVNALELDDSALYLCASSLEGWREQYFGPGTRLTVT.

The chain recombines TRBV15 with TRBJ1-5, with 7 bases matching TRBD1. CDR3 length: 20 amino acids. Germline CDR1 is LNHNV and CDR2 is YYDKDF (reference sequence). With 3 bases clipped from V and 1 base from J, the junction kept 18 bases outside the gene matches. The CDR3 loop reads CATSRDSRQGMYSSNQPQHF. The CDR3 DNA reads TGTGCCACCAGCAGGGATTCGAGACAGGGTATGTATTCGAGCAATCAGCCCCAGCATTTT.

This rearrangement joins TRBV12-3 or TRBV12-4 to TRBJ2-5, with TRBD1 as a possible D gene (6 bases). V dropped 8 bases and J dropped 4 bases, with 8 bases sitting between them. CDR3 length: 11 residues. CDR3 protein: CASGRGETQYF. In nucleotides, the CDR3 is TGTGCCAGCGGCAGGGGAGAGACCCAGTACTTC.

The CDR3 nucleotides are TGTGCCAGCAGCCTCGGACAGGCGAACACTGAAGCTTTCTTT. Protein sequence: CASSLGQANTEAFF. The gene calls are TRBV7-6 and TRBJ1-1; 7 bases are a match to TRBD1. The CDR3 is made up of 14 amino acids. With V trimmed by 5 bases and J by 1 base, 4 bases remained unmatched. Germline V gene sequence: CDR1 SGHVS, CDR2 FNYEAQ. Full variable domain (missing parts from reference TRBV7-6 and TRBJ1-1): GAGVSQSPRYKVTKRGQDVALRCDPISGHVSLYWYRQALGQGPEFLTYFNYEAQQDKSGLPNDRFSAERPEGSISTLTIQRTEQRDSAMYRCASSLGQANTEAFFGQGTRLTVV.

The chain is built from TRBV6-5 and TRBJ1-2, with D possibly matching TRBD1 (5 bases). The V and J ends lost 8 bases and 13 bases respectively, with 20 bases between them. Germline CDR1 is MNHEY and CDR2 is SVGAGI. The CDR3 length is 12 residues. The CDR3 spells CASSQGLLGCTF. The CDR3 DNA follows: TGTGCCAGCTCTCAGGGACTCTTAGGTTGCACCTTC.

CDR3 sequence reads: CASSDRARDTQYF. DNA for the CDR3: TGTGCCAGCAGTGACAGGGCGAGAGATACGCAGTATTTT. The rearrangement joins TRBV6-1 to TRBJ2-3, with D possibly TRBD1 on 5 matching bases. The length of the CDR3 is 13 residues. Germline values: CDR1 MNHNS, CDR2 SASEGT. Trimming took 3 bases from V and 5 from J, leaving 9 bases between them.

The chain employs TRBV6-5 and TRBJ1-1; 7 positions agree with TRBD1. Germline lookup yields CDR1 MNHEY and CDR2 SVGAGI. This CDR3 is 16 amino acids long. With V trimmed by 3 bases and J by 0 bases, 7 bases remained unmatched. The CDR3 spells CASSYRETGLNTEAFF. The CDR3 DNA sequence: TGTGCCAGCAGTTATCGGGAGACAGGGTTGAACACTGAAGCTTTCTTT.

This clone was detected once. V and J are TRBV12-5 and TRBJ2-1; maybe TRBD2 (7 bases). Germline CDR1 and CDR2: LGHNT and FRNRAP. Trimming left V 8 bases short and J 0 bases short, with 14 bases between. The CDR3 spans 15 residues. CDR3 amino acids: CASSEGGSSYNEQFF. DNA for the CDR3: TGTGCTAGTTCTGAGGGGGGGAGCTCCTACAATGAGCAGTTCTTC.

This sequence joins TRBV5-1 and TRBJ1-2; D unclear. V lost 0 bases to trimming and J lost 2 bases, with 11 bases between them. Germline CDR1 and CDR2: SGHRS and YFSETQ. The CDR3 length is 15 residues. The DNA of the CDR3 is TGCGCCAGCAGCTTGGCCGCAGGATTAAACTATGGCTACACCTTC. Its translation: CASSLAAGLNYGYTF.

The chain is built from TRBV16 and TRBJ1-2; D call uncertain. Germline CDR1 is KGHSY and CDR2 is FQNENV. The CDR3 consists of 17 residues. Trimming shortened V by 3 bases and J by 2 bases, and 19 bases separated the two germline ends. CDR3 residues: CASSHSNALAPNYGYTF. The DNA for the CDR3 is TGTGCCAGCAGCCATTCAAATGCGCTGGCCCCAAACTATGGCTACACCTTC. The whole variable domain, filled in from reference TRBV16 and TRBJ1-2, reads GEEVAQTPKHLVRGEGQKAKLYCAPIKGHSYVFWYQQVLKNEFKFLISFQNENVFDETGMPKERFSAKCLPNSPCSLEIQATKLEDSAVYFCASSHSNALAPNYGYTFGSGTRLTVV.

The V and J genes are TRBV7-2 and TRBJ2-7, with unresolved D. Germline lookup yields CDR1 SGHTA and CDR2 FQGNSA. Trimming removed 6 bases at V and 0 bases at J, with 9 bases between. This CDR3 is built from 13 residues. The CDR3 sequence: CASRWASSYEQYF. The DNA of the CDR3 is TGTGCCAGCAGGTGGGCGAGCTCCTACGAGCAGTACTTC.

This chain connects TRBV27 to TRBJ2-5; no clear D gene. V was cut by 5 bases and J by 5 bases, with 21 bases left in between. CDR1 and CDR2 from the germline V gene are MNHEY and SMNVEV (reference sequence). CDR3 length: 16 residues. The CDR3 sequence is CASSPRGRMGSETQYF. In nucleotides, the CDR3 is TGTGCCAGCAGTCCCCGTGGACGGATGGGTTCTGAGACCCAGTACTTC.

Comments on this clone: This CDR3 is also generated by other DNA sequences in the sample. This chain joins TRBV5-1 and TRBJ2-7, with D perhaps matching TRBD1 (6 bases). Trimming took off 4 bases at V and 4 bases at J, with 9 bases between the two ends. The CDR3 covers 12 residues. Looked up from germline, CDR1 is SGHRS and CDR2 is YFSETQ. This chain's CDR3 is CASSIQGYEQYF. The DNA of the CDR3 is TGCGCCAGCAGCATACAGGGTTACGAGCAGTACTTC.

The chain has TRBV3-1 (or the pseudogene TRBV3-2) and TRBJ2-7, with no clear D. This CDR3 has 13 residues. Trimming cost V 0 bases and J 6 bases, with 9 bases left between them. The germline gives CDR1 LGHDT, CDR2 YNNKEL (reference sequence). As DNA, the CDR3 is TGTGCCAGCAGCCAAGAACTTTCGCTCGAGCAGTACTTC. It encodes CASSQELSLEQYF.

The CDR3 loop is CASSSPQGRSNYEQYF. The CDR3 DNA is TGTGCCAGCAGTTCCCCACAGGGAAGGTCAAATTACGAGCAGTACTTC. The genes are TRBV28 and TRBJ2-7, with a tentative D call TRBD1 (6 bases). With 4 bases removed from V and 4 bases from J, the gap between germline ends came to 20 bases. Looked up from germline, CDR1 is MDHEN and CDR2 is SYDVKM. The CDR3 runs 16 residues.

The V call is TRBV9, the J call TRBJ1-3; D is ambiguous. CDR1 and CDR2 from the germline V gene are SGDLS and YYNGEE. This CDR3 has 15 residues. V lost 0 bases, J lost 1 base, and 8 bases lay in between. CDR3 sequence reads: CASSVEYGSGNTIYF. CDR3 nucleotides: TGTGCCAGCAGCGTAGAATACGGATCTGGAAACACCATATATTTT.